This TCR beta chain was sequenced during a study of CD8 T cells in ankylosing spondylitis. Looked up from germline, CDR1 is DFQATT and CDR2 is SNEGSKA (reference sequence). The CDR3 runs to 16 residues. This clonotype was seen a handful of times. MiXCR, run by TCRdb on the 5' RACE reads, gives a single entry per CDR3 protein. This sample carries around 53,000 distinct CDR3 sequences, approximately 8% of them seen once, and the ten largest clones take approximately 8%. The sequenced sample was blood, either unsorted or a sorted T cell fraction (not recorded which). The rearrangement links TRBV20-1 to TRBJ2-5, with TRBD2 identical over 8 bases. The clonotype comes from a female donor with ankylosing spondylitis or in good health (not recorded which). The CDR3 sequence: CRVTSGVHDRQETQYF. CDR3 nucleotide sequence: TGCAGGGTCACTAGCGGAGTGCATGACCGCCAAGAGACCCAGTACTTC.